A single sample is the source of the 19 T cell receptor beta chains below, sequenced in a study of blood T cell repertoires in COVID-19. Assay used: immunoSEQ multiplex PCR; TCRdb lists only in-frame clones, some missing. The profile shows roughly 80,000 clones, about 85% of them singletons. The sample was peripheral blood. The receptors shown here come from a human donor in a cohort sampled during active COVID-19.

The chain joins TRBV5-1 to TRBJ1-2; no clear D. CDR3 length equals 13 residues. Deletions cut 0 bases from V and 6 bases from J, with 9 bases between. Germline V gives CDR1 SGHRS, CDR2 YFSETQ. CDR3 loop: CASSLGARDGYTF. In DNA form, the CDR3 reads TGCGCCAGCAGCTTGGGGGCGCGGGATGGCTACACCTTC.

This chain uses TRBV21-1 with TRBJ1-5. TRBV21-1 constitutes a pseudogene. CDR3 length: 17 amino acids. In DNA, the CDR3 is TGTGCCAGCAGCAAAGAAGTGGGACGTGGGAGGGATCAGCCCCAGCATTTT. Its protein is CASSKEVGRGRDQPQHF.

CDR3 bases: TGTGCCAGCAGGCAGAGGGTAGCTGAGGGTGAGCAGTTCTTC. Translating gives CASRQRVAEGEQFF. The rearrangement uses TRBV2 and TRBJ2-1, with D possibly being TRBD2 (5 bases). Germline CDR1 reads SNHLY; CDR2 reads FYNNEI. The CDR3 length is 14 residues. V lost 6 bases to trimming and J lost 9 bases, with 18 bases between them.

In DNA form, the CDR3 reads TGCAGACCTCTTTGGAGGGAGGTCGCAGATACGCAGTATTTT. Amino acid sequence: CRPLWREVADTQYF. The chain combines TRBV29-1 with TRBJ2-3, with TRBD2 as a possible D gene (6 bases). The CDR3 is 14 amino acids. Germline assignment: CDR1 SQVTM and CDR2 ANQGSEA.

This chain joins TRBV28 and TRBJ2-2; 11 bases map to TRBD2. The germline V gene has CDR1 MDHEN and CDR2 SYDVKM. CDR3 length: 15 residues. The J segment lost 7 bases and the V segment lost 4 bases, leaving 5 bases of the junction unmatched. CDR3 in amino acids: CASSSGSGRDGELFF. The CDR3 nucleotides are TGTGCCAGCAGTTCTGGTAGCGGGAGGGACGGGGAGCTGTTTTTT.

This chain connects TRBV2 to TRBJ2-3, with D possibly matching TRBD1 (6 bases). Germline-derived CDR1 and CDR2 are SNHLY and FYNNEI. The CDR3 totals 13 residues. The germline V and J ends were trimmed by 7 bases and 2 bases, with 10 bases remaining between them. The CDR3, as DNA: TGTGCCAGCACCAGGGACACCACAGATACGCAGTATTTT. The encoded protein is CASTRDTTDTQYF.

The rearrangement uses TRBV2 and TRBJ2-5; 8 nucleotides align to TRBD2. The CDR3 has 13 residues. CDR1 and CDR2 from the germline V gene are SNHLY and FYNNEI. V lost 7 bases, J lost 5 bases, and 6 bases stayed unmatched. The chain's CDR3 is CASIGGGRETQYF. The CDR3 region has the DNA TGTGCCAGCATTGGGGGCGGGAGGGAGACCCAGTACTTC.

This clone was seen more than once but under ten times. The V and J genes are TRBV5-4 and TRBJ2-2, with 10 bases matching TRBD1. Germline assignment: CDR1 SGHNT and CDR2 YYREEE (reference sequence). The CDR3 is made up of 16 amino acids. V was clipped by 7 bases and J by 1 base; unmatched bases: 7. The CDR3: CASARTGGQNTGELFF. The CDR3 nucleotides read TGTGCCAGCGCCAGGACAGGGGGTCAGAACACCGGGGAGCTGTTTTTT.

This clone was recorded once. The chain combines TRBV20-1 with TRBJ1-6; D ambiguous. The V end lost 5 bases, the J end lost 3 bases, and 2 bases lay between the germline ends. CDR1 and CDR2 from the germline V gene are DFQATT and SNEGSKA (reference sequence). The CDR3 totals 11 residues. CDR3 nucleotide sequence: TGCAGTGCTCTCTATAATTCACCCCTCCACTTT. It codes for CSALYNSPLHF.

This clone was observed once. This chain uses TRBV5-4 with TRBJ2-7; 8 positions agree with TRBD1. After removal of 3 bases from V and 2 bases from J, the junction contained 7 bases not matched to a gene. CDR3 length: 15 amino acids. From germline, CDR1 is SGHNT and CDR2 YYREEE (reference sequence). CDR3 coding DNA: TGTGCCAGCAGCTCAGAGGGGACAGGCCCCTACGAGCAGTACTTC. Translated: CASSSEGTGPYEQYF.

This clone occurred once. The CDR3 nucleotides are TGTGCCTGGAGATCGGGACACCTCTACGAGCAGTACTTC. It translates to CAWRSGHLYEQYF. This rearrangement joins TRBV30 to TRBJ2-7; weak D call: TRBD1 (6 bases). The CDR3 sequence is 13 residues long. V was pared by 3 bases and J by 3 bases, with 12 bases between. CDR1 and CDR2 (germline): GTSNPN, SVGIG (reference sequence).

The V call is TRBV5-5, the J call TRBJ1-3; 8 positions agree with TRBD1. CDR3 length: 16 amino acids. The V segment lost 0 bases and the J segment 2 bases; nucleotides outside the gene matches: 4. CDR1 and CDR2 from the germline V gene are SGHKS and YYEKEE (reference sequence). The CDR3 DNA reads TGTGCCAGCAGCTTGGGGTCGACAGGGGCTGGAAACACCATATATTTT. This encodes CASSLGSTGAGNTIYF.

The chain employs TRBV10-1 and TRBJ1-6, with 8 bases lining up with TRBD1. The J segment lost 10 bases and the V segment lost 8 bases, leaving 10 bases of the junction unmatched. CDR1 WNHNN and CDR2 SYGVQD come from the germline V gene (reference sequence). The CDR3 totals 14 residues. Written as DNA, the CDR3 is TGCGCCAGCCCCCGGACAGGGTTTCAGTCACCCCTCCACTTT. It encodes CASPRTGFQSPLHF.

The chain recombines TRBV29-1 with TRBJ1-2; D gene unclear. CDR1 SQVTM and CDR2 ANQGSEA come from the germline V gene. The CDR3 loop spans 14 amino acids. The ends were cut back, 4 bases at V and 2 bases at J, with 14 bases in the middle. The CDR3 nucleotides are TGCAGCGTTGGGCAAGGGAGCCGGAACTATGGCTACACCTTC. This gives the protein CSVGQGSRNYGYTF.

The chain recombines TRBV11-3 with TRBJ2-3; 10 bases agree with TRBD2. The germline V gene encodes CDR1 SGHNT and CDR2 YENEEA. The CDR3 length is 15 residues. With V trimmed by 3 bases and J by 0 bases, 0 bases remained unmatched. This CDR3 is CASSLTSGSTDTQYF. The CDR3 nucleotides are TGTGCCAGCAGCTTGACTAGCGGGAGCACAGATACGCAGTATTTT.

This chain connects TRBV6-5 to TRBJ2-3; tentatively, D is TRBD2 (5 bases). The CDR3 has 14 amino acids. In germline, CDR1 is MNHEY, CDR2 SVGAGI. The V gene lost 6 bases and the J gene lost 2 bases, with 12 bases spanning the gap. CDR3 sequence: CASSPGSYTDTQYF. The CDR3 DNA reads TGTGCCAGCAGCCCGGGGTCTTACACAGATACGCAGTATTTT.

The chain combines TRBV28 with TRBJ2-7; 7 nucleotides agree with TRBD1. CDR3 size: 14 residues. The germline V gene encodes CDR1 MDHEN and CDR2 SYDVKM. With 6 bases clipped from V and 7 bases from J, the junction kept 12 bases outside the gene matches. CDR3 in DNA: TGTGCCAGCAGGCAACGACAGGGTTTGGAGGAGCAGTACTTC. The encoded protein is CASRQRQGLEEQYF.

CDR3 loop: CASSSDPYSRNTEAFF. DNA for the CDR3: TGTGCCAGCAGCTCCGACCCATACAGCCGCAACACTGAAGCTTTCTTT. The chain links TRBV6-6 to TRBJ1-1; D not resolved. Trimming cost V 6 bases and J 2 bases, with 19 bases left between them. Germline V gene lookup returns CDR1 MNHNY and CDR2 SVGAGI (reference sequence). There are 16 residues in the CDR3.

The chain recombines TRBV10-1 with TRBJ1-2, with 7 bases lining up with TRBD1. J was trimmed by 8 bases and V by 2 bases; bases with no gene match: 5. Germline V gene data show CDR1 as WNHNN and CDR2 as SYGVQD (reference sequence). CDR3 length: 13 amino acids. The CDR3 here is CASSETGVYGYTF. In DNA, the CDR3 is TGCGCCAGCAGTGAGACAGGGGTGTACGGCTACACCTTC.